The source of this T cell receptor beta chain is a study of blood T cell repertoires in COVID-19. Looking at the study overall: Acute and convalescent COVID-19 specimens originated in the United States, Italy and Spain. The cDNA or gDNA used as material had been derived from T cells, B-cell-depleted T cells, or PBMCs.

As originally analysed: Using reference gene primer amplification, nucleated cell counts were estimated. Sequenced by immunoSEQ multiplex PCR; TCRdb stores in-frame clones only, minus some. The V and J calls and clone size were taken over from that table, and D and trimming were inferred from the DNA. This sample yields 68,000 or so clones, of which about 88% are seen a single time; less than 3% belongs to the top ten. The sequencing sample was made of peripheral blood. The receptor was derived from a man between 65 and 79 years old with active or convalescent COVID-19.

In nucleotides, the CDR3 is TGTGCCAGCAGCGCCGGACAGGGCGGGTCACCCCTCCACTTT. Translating gives CASSAGQGGSPLHF. This chain uses TRBV7-3 with TRBJ1-6, with 8 bases aligning to TRBD1. The junction had 7 bases not matched to a gene; V was cut back by 5 bases and J by 10 bases. The germline V gene has CDR1 SGHTA and CDR2 FQGTGA. The CDR3 runs 14 residues. Full variable domain (missing parts from reference TRBV7-3 and TRBJ1-6): GAGVSQTPSNKVTEKGKYVELRCDPISGHTALYWYRQSLGQGPEFLIYFQGTGAADDSGLPNDRFFAVRPEGSVSTLKIQRTERGDSAVYLCASSAGQGGSPLHFGNGTRLTVT.